This T cell receptor beta chain was sequenced in a study of spatial heterogeneity in lung cancer. With 6 bases removed from V and 8 bases from J, the gap between germline ends came to 9 bases. This CDR3 region has 11 residues. A single record per CDR3 protein comes from TCRdb applying MiXCR to the 5' RACE reads. The profile shows around 110,000 distinct CDR3 sequences, more than 9% of them singletons. Time point denoted: blood at routine non-recurrence follow-up after resection. Tumor, nontumor lung or frozen PBMC supplied whole RNA, sequenced without sorting. The chain links TRBV12-3 or TRBV12-4 to TRBJ2-3; tentatively, D is TRBD2 (5 bases). This TCR was recovered from a male donor with early-stage non-small cell lung cancer. This specimen consisted of PBMCs, obtained at follow-up. DNA for the CDR3: TGTGCCAGCAGCGAGCGGCGTACGCAGTATTTT. This gives the protein CASSERRTQYF.